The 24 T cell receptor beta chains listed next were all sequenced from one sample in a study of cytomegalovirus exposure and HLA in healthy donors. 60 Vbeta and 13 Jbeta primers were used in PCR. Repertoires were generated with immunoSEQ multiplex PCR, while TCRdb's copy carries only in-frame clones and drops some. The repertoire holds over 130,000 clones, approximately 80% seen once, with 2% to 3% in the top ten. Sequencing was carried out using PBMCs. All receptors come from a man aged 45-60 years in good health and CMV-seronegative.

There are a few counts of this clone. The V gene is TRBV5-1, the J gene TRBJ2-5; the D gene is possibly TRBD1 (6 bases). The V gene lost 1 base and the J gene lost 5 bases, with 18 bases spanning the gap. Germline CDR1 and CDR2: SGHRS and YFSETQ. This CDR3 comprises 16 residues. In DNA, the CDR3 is TGCGCCAGCAGCTTGTCGGTTTTGGGGCAGGGGGAGACCCAGTACTTC. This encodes CASSLSVLGQGETQYF. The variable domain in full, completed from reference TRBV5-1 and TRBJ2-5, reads KAGVTQTPRYLIKTRGQQVTLSCSPISGHRSVSWYQQTPGQGLQFLFEYFSETQRNKGNFPGRFSGRQFSNSRSEMNVSTLELGDSALYLCASSLSVLGQGETQYFGPGTRLLVL.

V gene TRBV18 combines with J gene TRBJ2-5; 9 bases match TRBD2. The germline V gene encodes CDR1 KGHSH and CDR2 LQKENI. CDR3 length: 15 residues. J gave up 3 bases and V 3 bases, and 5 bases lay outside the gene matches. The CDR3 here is CASSPTAGGKETQYF. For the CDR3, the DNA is TGTGCCAGCTCACCGACGGCGGGGGGGAAAGAGACCCAGTACTTC. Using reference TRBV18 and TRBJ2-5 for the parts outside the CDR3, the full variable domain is NAGVMQNPRHLVRRRGQEARLRCSPMKGHSHVYWYRQLPEEGLKFMVYLQKENIIDESGMPKERFSAEFPKEGPSILRIQQVVRGDSAAYFCASSPTAGGKETQYFGPGTRLLVL.

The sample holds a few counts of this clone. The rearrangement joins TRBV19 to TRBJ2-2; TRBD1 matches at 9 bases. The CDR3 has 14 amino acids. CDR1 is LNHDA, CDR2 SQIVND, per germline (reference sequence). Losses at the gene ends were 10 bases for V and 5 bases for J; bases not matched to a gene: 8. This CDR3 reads CATSPGTGTGELFF. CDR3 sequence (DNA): TGTGCCACCAGTCCCGGGACAGGGACCGGGGAGCTGTTTTTT.

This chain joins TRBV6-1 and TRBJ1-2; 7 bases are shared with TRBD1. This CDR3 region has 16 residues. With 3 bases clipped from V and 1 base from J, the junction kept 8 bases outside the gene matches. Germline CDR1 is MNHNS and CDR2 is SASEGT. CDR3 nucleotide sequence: TGTGCCAGCAGTGAGGGAACAGGGGTAGTTAACTATGGCTACACCTTC. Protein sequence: CASSEGTGVVNYGYTF.

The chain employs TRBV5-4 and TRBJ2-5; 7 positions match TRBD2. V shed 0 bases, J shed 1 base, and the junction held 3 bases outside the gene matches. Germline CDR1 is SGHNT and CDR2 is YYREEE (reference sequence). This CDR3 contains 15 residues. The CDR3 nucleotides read TGTGCCAGCAGCTTGGCGTTAGCGGGCCAAGAGACCCAGTACTTC. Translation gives CASSLALAGQETQYF.

The CDR3 nucleotides are TGTGCCTGGAGCCGCGGGGTTTACGAGCAGTACTTC. Translation gives CAWSRGVYEQYF. This chain links TRBV30 with TRBJ2-7; TRBD2 is a possible D gene (6 bases). Germline V gene data show CDR1 as GTSNPN and CDR2 as SVGIG (reference sequence). V dropped 3 bases and J dropped 4 bases, with 10 bases sitting between them. The CDR3 covers 12 residues.

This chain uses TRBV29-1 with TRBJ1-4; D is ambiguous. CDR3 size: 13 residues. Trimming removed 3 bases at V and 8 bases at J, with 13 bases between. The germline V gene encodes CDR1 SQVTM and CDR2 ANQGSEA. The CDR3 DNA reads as TGCAGCGTTGATCTACTAGGTGGCGAAAAACTGTTTTTT. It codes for CSVDLLGGEKLFF.

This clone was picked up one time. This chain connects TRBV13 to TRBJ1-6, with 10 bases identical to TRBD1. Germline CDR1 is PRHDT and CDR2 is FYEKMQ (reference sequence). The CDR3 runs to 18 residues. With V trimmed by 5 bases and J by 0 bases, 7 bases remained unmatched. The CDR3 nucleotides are TGTGCCAGCAGCGCCCGCCGGGACAGGGGCTCCTATAATTCACCCCTCCACTTT. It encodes CASSARRDRGSYNSPLHF.

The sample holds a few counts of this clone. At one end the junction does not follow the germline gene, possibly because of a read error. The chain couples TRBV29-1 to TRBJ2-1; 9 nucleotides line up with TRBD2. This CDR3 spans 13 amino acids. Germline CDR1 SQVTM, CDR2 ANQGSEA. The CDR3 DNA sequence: TGCAGTGTTGGTAGCGGGGGCTACAATGAGCAGTTCTTC. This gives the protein CSVGSGGYNEQFF.

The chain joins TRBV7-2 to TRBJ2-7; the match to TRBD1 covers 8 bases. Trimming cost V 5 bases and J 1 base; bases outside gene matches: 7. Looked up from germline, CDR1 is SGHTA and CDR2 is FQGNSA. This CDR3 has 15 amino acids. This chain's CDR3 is CASSPGTGRSYEQYF. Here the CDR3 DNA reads TGTGCCAGCAGCCCTGGGACAGGTCGATCCTACGAGCAGTACTTC. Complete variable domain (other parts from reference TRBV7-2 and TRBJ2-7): GAGVSQSPSNKVTEKGKDVELRCDPISGHTALYWYRQSLGQGLEFLIYFQGNSAPDKSGLPSDRFSAERTGGSVSTLTIQRTQQEDSAVYLCASSPGTGRSYEQYFGPGTRLTVT.

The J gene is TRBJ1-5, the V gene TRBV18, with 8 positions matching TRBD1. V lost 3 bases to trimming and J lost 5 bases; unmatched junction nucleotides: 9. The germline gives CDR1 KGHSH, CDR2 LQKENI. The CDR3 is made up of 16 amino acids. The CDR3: CASSPIGQGPDQPQHF. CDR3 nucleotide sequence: TGTGCCAGCTCACCTATCGGACAGGGCCCGGATCAGCCCCAGCATTTT.

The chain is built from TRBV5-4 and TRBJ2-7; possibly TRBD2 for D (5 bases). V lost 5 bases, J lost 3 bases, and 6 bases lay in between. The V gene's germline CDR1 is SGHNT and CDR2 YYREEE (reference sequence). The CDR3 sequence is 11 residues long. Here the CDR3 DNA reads TGTGCCAGCAGACGGGGCTACGAGCAGTACTTC. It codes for CASRRGYEQYF.

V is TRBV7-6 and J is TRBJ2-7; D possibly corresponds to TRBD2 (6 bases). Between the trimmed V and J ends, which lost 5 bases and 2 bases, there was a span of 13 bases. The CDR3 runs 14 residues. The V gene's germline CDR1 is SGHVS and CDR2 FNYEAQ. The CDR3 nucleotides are TGTGCCAGCAGCCAAGAGGACTACGCCTACGAGCAGTACTTC. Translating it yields CASSQEDYAYEQYF.

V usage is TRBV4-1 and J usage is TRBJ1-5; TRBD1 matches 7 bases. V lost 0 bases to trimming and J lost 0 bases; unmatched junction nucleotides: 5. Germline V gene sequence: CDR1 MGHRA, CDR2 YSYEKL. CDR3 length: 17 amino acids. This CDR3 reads CASSQDWTGTSNQPQHF. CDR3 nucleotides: TGCGCCAGCAGCCAAGACTGGACAGGAACTAGCAATCAGCCCCAGCATTTT.

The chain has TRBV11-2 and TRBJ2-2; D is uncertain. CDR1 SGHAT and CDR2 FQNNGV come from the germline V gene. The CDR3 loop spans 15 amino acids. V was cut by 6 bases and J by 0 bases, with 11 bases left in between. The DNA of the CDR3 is TGTGCCAGCAGATCCCTCCAGGCGAACACCGGGGAGCTGTTTTTT. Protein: CASRSLQANTGELFF.

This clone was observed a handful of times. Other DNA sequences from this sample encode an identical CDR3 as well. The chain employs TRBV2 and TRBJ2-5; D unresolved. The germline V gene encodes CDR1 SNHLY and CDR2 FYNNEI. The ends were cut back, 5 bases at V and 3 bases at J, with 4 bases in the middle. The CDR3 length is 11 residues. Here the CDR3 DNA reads TGTGCCAGCAGTCCTAAAGAGACCCAGTACTTC. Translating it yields CASSPKETQYF. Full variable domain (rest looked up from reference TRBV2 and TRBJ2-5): EPEVTQTPSHQVTQMGQEVILRCVPISNHLYFYWYRQILGQKVEFLVSFYNNEISEKSEIFDDQFSVERPDGSNFTLKIRSTKLEDSAMYFCASSPKETQYFGPGTRLLVL.

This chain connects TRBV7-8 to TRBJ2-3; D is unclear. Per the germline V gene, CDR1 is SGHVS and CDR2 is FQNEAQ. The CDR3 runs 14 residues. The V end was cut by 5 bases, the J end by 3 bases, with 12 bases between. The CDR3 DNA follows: TGTGCCAGCAGCCCCTCGTCCCTTACAGATACGCAGTATTTT. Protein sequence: CASSPSSLTDTQYF.

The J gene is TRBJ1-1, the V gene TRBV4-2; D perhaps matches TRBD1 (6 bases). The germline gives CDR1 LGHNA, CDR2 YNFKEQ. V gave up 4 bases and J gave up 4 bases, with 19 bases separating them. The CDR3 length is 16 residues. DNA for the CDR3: TGTGCCAGCAGCCGTCAGCCGGGGGGGGCAGGCACTGAAGCTTTCTTT. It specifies CASSRQPGGAGTEAFF.

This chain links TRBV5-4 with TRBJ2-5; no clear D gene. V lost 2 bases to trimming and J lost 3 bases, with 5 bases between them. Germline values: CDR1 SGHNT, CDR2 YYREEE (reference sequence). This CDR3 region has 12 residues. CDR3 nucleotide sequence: TGTGCCAGCAGCTTTGGAGAAGAGACCCAGTACTTC. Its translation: CASSFGEETQYF.

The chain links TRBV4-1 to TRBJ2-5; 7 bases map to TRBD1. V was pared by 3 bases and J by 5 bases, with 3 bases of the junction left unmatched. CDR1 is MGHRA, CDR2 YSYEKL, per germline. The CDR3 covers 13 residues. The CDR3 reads CASSQPGGETQYF. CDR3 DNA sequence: TGCGCCAGCAGCCAGCCAGGGGGTGAGACCCAGTACTTC.

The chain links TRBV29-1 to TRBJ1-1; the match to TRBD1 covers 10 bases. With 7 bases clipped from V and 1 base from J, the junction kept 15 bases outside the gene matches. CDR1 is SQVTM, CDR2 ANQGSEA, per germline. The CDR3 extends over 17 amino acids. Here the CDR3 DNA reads TGCAGCGCTGACGGGACAGGGGCCCGGGACCAGAACACTGAAGCTTTCTTT. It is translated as CSADGTGARDQNTEAFF.

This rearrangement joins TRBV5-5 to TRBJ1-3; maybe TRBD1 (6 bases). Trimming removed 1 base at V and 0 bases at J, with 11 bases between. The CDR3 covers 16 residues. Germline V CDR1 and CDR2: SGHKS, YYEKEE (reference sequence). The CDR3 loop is CASSLIGQISGNTIYF. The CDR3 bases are TGTGCCAGCAGCTTGATCGGACAGATCTCTGGAAACACCATATATTTT.

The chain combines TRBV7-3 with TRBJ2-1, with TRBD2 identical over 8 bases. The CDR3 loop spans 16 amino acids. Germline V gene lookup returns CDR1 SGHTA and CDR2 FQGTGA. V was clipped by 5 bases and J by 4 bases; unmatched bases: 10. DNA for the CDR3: TGTGCCAGCAGCCCGGGGGGGCGGATGGAATACAATGAGCAGTTCTTC. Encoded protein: CASSPGGRMEYNEQFF.

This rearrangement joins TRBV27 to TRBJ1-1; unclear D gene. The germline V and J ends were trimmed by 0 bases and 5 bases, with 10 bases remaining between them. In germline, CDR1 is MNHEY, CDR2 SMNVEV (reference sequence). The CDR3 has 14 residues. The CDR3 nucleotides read TGTGCCAGCAGTTTATCGATGAGGCGGACTGAAGCTTTCTTT. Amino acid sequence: CASSLSMRRTEAFF.